The 9 T cell receptor beta chains below were found in one sample sequenced in a study of cytomegalovirus exposure and HLA in healthy donors (dated by TCRdb to 2015 to 2018). Receptors were amplified or captured by the immunoSEQ multiplex PCR assay. TCRdb took this table from immuneACCESS and kept in-frame rearrangements with V and J called. Such tables lack part of the clones; where checked against another copy, unresolved V genes explain under half of the gap, and the rest is unexplained. The sample table holds 100,000 to 120,000 clones, of which 95% were seen once. The ten biggest clones cover around 0.65% of the sample. Material: PBMCs. These receptors came from a woman aged 18-29 years in good health and CMV-seronegative.

The gene calls are TRBV7-2 and TRBJ2-7, with TRBD2 identical over 12 bases. The V gene end was trimmed by 1 base and the J gene end by 7 bases; junction bases not matched to a gene: 17. The CDR3 spans 19 residues. CDR1 SGHTA and CDR2 FQGNSA come from the germline V gene. CDR3 sequence: CASSLEVLASGGARGEQYF. The DNA for the CDR3 is TGTGCCAGCAGCTTAGAGGTCCTGGCTAGCGGGGGGGCCAGGGGGGAGCAGTACTTC.

A single count supports this clone. V is TRBV6-4 and J is TRBJ1-2; 10 bases map to TRBD1. The germline CDR1 and CDR2 sequences are MRHNA and SNTAGT. CDR3 length: 15 amino acids. With V trimmed by 5 bases and J by 5 bases, 8 bases remained unmatched. In nucleotides, the CDR3 is TGTGCCAGCAGTTCCGGGACAGGGGATGGTTATGGCTACACCTTC. Protein product: CASSSGTGDGYGYTF.

The V and J genes are TRBV7-8 and TRBJ2-2, with TRBD2 as a possible D gene (5 bases). V lost 1 base to trimming and J lost 5 bases, with 17 bases between them. CDR1 is SGHVS, CDR2 FQNEAQ, per germline. The CDR3 is made up of 17 amino acids. The CDR3 sequence is CASSLGSALRETGELFF. The DNA of the CDR3 is TGTGCCAGCAGCTTAGGGTCAGCCCTACGGGAAACCGGGGAGCTGTTTTTT.

The J gene is TRBJ2-7, the V gene TRBV7-8; D possibly corresponds to TRBD1 (6 bases). The CDR3 length is 17 residues. The V gene lost 5 bases and the J gene lost 0 bases, with 20 bases spanning the gap. Germline CDR1 reads SGHVS; CDR2 reads FQNEAQ. This CDR3 reads CASSQQVYRDTSYEQYF. CDR3 sequence (DNA): TGTGCCAGCAGCCAACAAGTGTATCGGGACACCTCCTACGAGCAGTACTTC.

This chain connects TRBV4-3 to TRBJ1-2; D ambiguous. The CDR3 is 15 amino acids. The V gene lost 6 bases and the J gene lost 6 bases, with 20 bases spanning the gap. Germline lookup yields CDR1 LGHNA and CDR2 YSLEER. The chain's CDR3 is CASRDSNPGSDGYTF. For the CDR3, the DNA is TGCGCCAGCAGAGATAGCAATCCGGGGTCGGATGGCTACACCTTC.

The chain couples TRBV5-3 to TRBJ1-2, with D possibly matching TRBD1 (5 bases). TRBV5-3 belongs to the ORF category, with a function that is uncertain. This CDR3 contains 11 residues. Trimming took off 4 bases at V and 6 bases at J, with 7 bases between the two ends. The CDR3 loop reads CARSQGDGYTF. The CDR3 DNA sequence: TGTGCCAGAAGCCAAGGGGATGGCTACACCTTC.

The V and J genes are TRBV14 and TRBJ2-7; D is perhaps TRBD1 (5 bases). Per germline, CDR1 SGHDN and CDR2 FVKESK. Trimming removed 5 bases from V and 3 bases from J, with 11 bases in between. The CDR3 totals 13 residues. CDR3 nucleotides: TGTGCCAGCAGCAGGACAAGTTTCTACGAGCAGTACTTC. Its translation is CASSRTSFYEQYF.

The chain couples TRBV15 to TRBJ2-5; D is uncertain. V lost 1 base to trimming and J lost 3 bases, with 9 bases between them. Per the germline V gene, CDR1 is LNHNV and CDR2 is YYDKDF (reference sequence). CDR3 size: 14 residues. CDR3 region: CATSRGQNEETQYF. As DNA, the CDR3 is TGTGCCACCAGCAGAGGCCAGAACGAAGAGACCCAGTACTTC. Full variable domain (rest looked up from reference TRBV15 and TRBJ2-5): DAMVIQNPRYQVTQFGKPVTLSCSQTLNHNVMYWYQQKSSQAPKLLFHYYDKDFNNEADTPDNFQSRRPNTSFCFLDIRSPGLGDTAMYLCATSRGQNEETQYFGPGTRLLVL.

V and J are TRBV7-9 and TRBJ2-1; the D gene is possibly TRBD2 (6 bases). The V end was cut by 6 bases, the J end by 2 bases, with 17 bases between. This CDR3 comprises 16 residues. The germline V gene has CDR1 SEHNR and CDR2 FQNEAQ (reference sequence). Here the CDR3 DNA reads TGTGCCAGCAGTCGGAGGGCCAGTGTCCCCTACAATGAGCAGTTCTTC. Its translation: CASSRRASVPYNEQFF.